This T cell receptor beta chain stems from a study of response to subunit inactivated influenza vaccine. A single record per CDR3 protein comes from TCRdb applying MiXCR to the RT-PCR reads. The sample shows 450,000 to 600,000 distinct CDR3 sequences, about 7.2% of them seen only once. Trimming removed 5 bases from V and 3 bases from J, with 10 bases in between. Germline-derived CDR1 and CDR2 are SEHNR and FQNEAQ (reference sequence). The CDR3 length is 13 residues. The starting material was PBMCs from blood, obtained roughly 24 months after vaccination. This TCR derives from a man aged 50-75 years who received an inactivated influenza vaccine. The gene calls are TRBV7-9 and TRBJ2-5; D ambiguous. CDR3 sequence (DNA): TGTGCCAGCAGCCCGGACGGTGAAGAGACCCAGTACTTC. Translated: CASSPDGEETQYF.